This T cell receptor (beta chain) was captured in a study of T cell clusters in autoimmune cytopenias. To note about this clonotype: Its antigen is as yet unknown.

Regarding the study as a whole: TRB repertoire shifts in secondary cytopenia and chronic lymphocytic leukemia mostly reflected lymphoma, not autoimmunity. No cluster-lack signature appeared between secondary cytopenia and chronic lymphocytic leukemia patients, apparently due to lymphoma masking.

TRB amplification used around 270 ng of peripheral blood genomic DNA. TRB was amplified by touch-down multiplex PCR, primer pools A and B combined. TCRdb re-called the multiplex PCR reads; every CDR3 protein appears as one record, without DNA. There are under 2,500 distinct CDR3 sequences in the sample, with around 56% held by the top ten. This TCR was recovered from a human donor with an autoimmune cytopenia or autoimmune hepatitis (not recorded which). Sequenced sample: peripheral blood.

This CDR3 is CASSQEGGWNTEAFF. This chain uses TRBV4-1 with TRBJ1-1. Germline V lookup: CDR1 MGHRA, CDR2 YSYEKL. The CDR3 extends over 15 amino acids.